The T cell receptor beta chain described here comes from a study of shared clonotypes between healthy human individuals. The protocol was immunoSEQ multiplex PCR, while the TCRdb copy is restricted to in-frame clones and leaves out a portion. There are around 2.5 million clones in the sample; roughly 93% occur only once, and more than 0.35% lies in the top ten. The J segment lost 4 bases and the V segment lost 3 bases, leaving 6 bases of the junction unmatched. The CDR3 runs to 16 residues. CDR1 SGHTA and CDR2 FQGNSA come from the germline V gene. The genes are TRBV7-2 and TRBJ2-1; 10 nucleotides line up with TRBD2. Sequencing was carried out using naive CD4+ T cells from PBMCs. The subset is: CD45RA+ positively selected. This TCR was recovered from a man aged 18 to 29 in good health. Some clones in this sample may be carry-over from other donors' samples. The CDR3 DNA follows: TGTGCCAGCAGCTTTCAAGCGGGAGGGTCTTACAATGAGCAGTTCTTC. Translated: CASSFQAGGSYNEQFF.